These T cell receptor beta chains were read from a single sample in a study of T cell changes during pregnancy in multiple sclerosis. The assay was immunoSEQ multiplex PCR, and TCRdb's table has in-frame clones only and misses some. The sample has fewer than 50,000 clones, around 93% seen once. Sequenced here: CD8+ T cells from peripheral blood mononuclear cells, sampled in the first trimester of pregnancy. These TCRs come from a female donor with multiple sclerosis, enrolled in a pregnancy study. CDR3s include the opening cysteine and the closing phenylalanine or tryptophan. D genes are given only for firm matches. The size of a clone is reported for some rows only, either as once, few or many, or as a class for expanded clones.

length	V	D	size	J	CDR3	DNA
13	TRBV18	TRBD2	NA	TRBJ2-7	CASSGGDNYEQYF	TGTGCCAGCTCCGGGGGGGATAACTACGAGCAGTACTTC
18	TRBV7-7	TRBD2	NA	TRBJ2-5	CASSLEGLAGGPLETQYF	TGTGCCAGCAGCTTAGAGGGTTTGGCGGGAGGGCCTCTGGAGACCCAGTACTTC
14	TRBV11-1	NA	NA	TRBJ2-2	CASSLVRGGGELFF	TGTGCCAGCAGCTTAGTCAGGGGCGGCGGGGAGCTGTTTTTT
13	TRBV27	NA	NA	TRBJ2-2	CASRGPDTGELFF	TGTGCCAGCAGGGGGCCAGACACCGGGGAGCTGTTTTTT
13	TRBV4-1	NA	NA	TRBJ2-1	CASSQWEYNEQFF	TGCGCCAGCAGCCAATGGGAGTACAATGAGCAGTTCTTC
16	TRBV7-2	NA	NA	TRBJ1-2	CASSETRTGGDYGYTF	TGTGCCAGCAGTGAAACCAGGACTGGAGGAGATTATGGCTACACCTTC
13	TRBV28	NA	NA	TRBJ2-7	CASSLSPAYEQYF	TGTGCCAGCAGTTTAAGCCCGGCCTACGAGCAGTACTTC
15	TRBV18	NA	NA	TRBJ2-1	CASSPLEALYNEQFF	TGTGCCAGCTCACCCCTCGAAGCTCTTTACAATGAGCAGTTCTTC
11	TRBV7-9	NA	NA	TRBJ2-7	CASPVPNEQYF	TGTGCCAGCCCGGTACCGAACGAGCAGTACTTC
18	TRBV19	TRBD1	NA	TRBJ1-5	CASGPGQGAPNWEEPQHF	TGTGCCAGTGGACCTGGACAGGGTGCCCCCAACTGGGAGGAGCCCCAGCATTTT
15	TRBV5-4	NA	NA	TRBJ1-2	CASSLGYAGSSGYTF	TGTGCCAGCAGCTTGGGGTACGCAGGCTCCTCTGGCTACACCTTC
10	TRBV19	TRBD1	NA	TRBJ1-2	CASRGTAYTF	TGTGCCAGTAGGGGGACAGCTTACACCTTC
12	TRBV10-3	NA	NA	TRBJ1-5	CAIKGTNQPQHF	TGTGCCATCAAGGGGACAAATCAGCCCCAGCATTTT
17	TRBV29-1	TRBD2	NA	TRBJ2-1	CSVEEAPPAGEYNEQFF	TGCAGCGTTGAAGAGGCCCCACCAGCGGGAGAATACAATGAGCAGTTCTTC
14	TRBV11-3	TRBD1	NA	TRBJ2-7	CASSPGQGGYEQYF	TGCGCCAGCAGCCCGGGACAGGGGGGCTACGAGCAGTACTTC
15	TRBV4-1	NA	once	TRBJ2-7	CASSQALSSDYEQYF	TGCGCCAGCAGCCAAGCACTATCATCGGACTACGAGCAGTACTTC
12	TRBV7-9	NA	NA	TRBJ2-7	CASSLVFGEQYF	TGTGCCAGCAGCTTAGTCTTCGGGGAGCAGTACTTC
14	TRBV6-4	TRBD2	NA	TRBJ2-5	CASSEAGGQETQYF	TGTGCCAGCAGTGAAGCGGGGGGGCAAGAGACCCAGTACTTC
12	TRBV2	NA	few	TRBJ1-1	CARRHQNTEAFF	TGTGCCCGCAGACACCAGAACACTGAAGCTTTCTTT
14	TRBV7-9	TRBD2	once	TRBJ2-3	CASSSSGSTDTQYF	TGTGCCAGCAGCTCTAGCGGGAGCACAGATACGCAGTATTTT
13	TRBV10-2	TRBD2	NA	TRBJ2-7	CASSGLAGYEQYF	TGCGCCAGCAGTGGACTAGCGGGCTACGAGCAGTACTTC
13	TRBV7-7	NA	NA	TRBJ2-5	CASNGKGQETQYF	TGTGCCTCCAACGGAAAGGGGCAAGAGACCCAGTACTTC
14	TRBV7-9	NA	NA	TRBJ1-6	CASSLRQGGSPLHF	TGTGCCAGCAGCTTACGGCAGGGAGGCTCACCCCTCCACTTT
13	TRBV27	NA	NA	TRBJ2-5	CASSLIGEETQYF	TGTGCCAGCAGTTTGATCGGGGAAGAGACCCAGTACTTC